What follows describes a single T cell receptor beta chain. This CDR3 is built from 17 residues. V lost 0 bases and J lost 6; bases outside the gene matches: 8. The germline gives CDR1 MGHRA, CDR2 YSYEKL. The entry originates in a study of control samples from healthy donors and cancer patients. Produced via immunoSEQ multiplex PCR; TCRdb's table is partial and in-frame only. The data show some 150,000 clones, approximately 94% seen once. The receptor was derived from a man in his forties in good health. This rearrangement joins TRBV4-1 to TRBJ2-1; 10 nucleotides agree with TRBD2. Sequencing was performed on blood. The CDR3 here is CASSQEGLLAGFNEQFF. The CDR3, as DNA: TGCGCCAGCAGCCAAGAGGGCCTACTAGCGGGGTTCAATGAGCAGTTCTTC.